What follows describes a single T cell receptor (beta chain). This record belongs to a study of T cell repertoires in cytomegalovirus infection. Germline V gives CDR1 ENHRY, CDR2 SYGVKD. The CDR3 consists of 17 residues. The germline V and J ends were trimmed by 4 bases and 0 bases, with 17 bases remaining between them. TCRdb processed the reads anew with MiXCR; each CDR3 protein has one entry. The sample yields 500,000 or so distinct CDR3 sequences, about 15% seen once. The sequence came from a human donor in good health (CMV status not recorded). Some clones in this sample may be carry-over from other donors' samples. Sequenced input: CD8+ T cells from PBMCs. The genes are TRBV10-3 and TRBJ2-3; D possibly corresponds to TRBD1 (5 bases). CDR3 DNA: TGTGCCATCAGTGGAAGGGCAGGGAAGACTAGCACAGATACGCAGTATTTT. Residues: CAISGRAGKTSTDTQYF.